These 24 T cell receptor beta chains came from one sample sequenced in a study of shared clonotypes between healthy human individuals. The data were produced by immunoSEQ multiplex PCR, yet TCRdb's version contains in-frame clones alone and is incomplete. This table has roughly 2.5 million clones, more than 80% appearing once. Sequencing used naive CD4+ T cells sorted from blood. Regarding subset: CD45RA+ positively selected. The receptors derive from a young man in good health.

This chain joins TRBV28 and TRBJ1-4; perhaps TRBD1 as D (5 bases). V was pared by 7 bases and J by 10 bases, with 16 bases between. Germline V gene sequence: CDR1 MDHEN, CDR2 SYDVKM. CDR3 size: 13 residues. The DNA for the CDR3 is TGTGCCAGCACCGAAAAGGGCACAGGAAAACTGTTTTTT. Protein sequence: CASTEKGTGKLFF.

The J gene is TRBJ2-2, the V gene TRBV4-1; D uncertain. The V and J ends lost 0 bases and 4 bases respectively, with 12 bases between them. Germline CDR1 MGHRA, CDR2 YSYEKL. This CDR3 contains 16 residues. In nucleotides, the CDR3 is TGCGCCAGCAGCCAAGATCAGGTGCAGCTCACCGGGGAGCTGTTTTTT. Amino acids: CASSQDQVQLTGELFF.

The rearrangement joins TRBV29-1 to TRBJ2-2; D uncertain. The CDR3 loop spans 15 amino acids. Trimming pared 1 base from V and 3 bases from J, leaving 12 bases between. Per the germline V gene, CDR1 is SQVTM and CDR2 is ANQGSEA. In DNA form, the CDR3 reads TGCAGCGTTGAAGTCTGGCGGACCGACACCGGGGAGCTGTTTTTT. This gives the protein CSVEVWRTDTGELFF.

The V gene is TRBV5-6, the J gene TRBJ1-5; tentative D call: TRBD1 (5 bases). Trimming shortened V by 4 bases and J by 2 bases, and 13 bases separated the two germline ends. This CDR3 is built from 15 residues. Germline V gene lookup returns CDR1 SGHDT and CDR2 YYEEEE. CDR3 region: CASSEQGSGNQPQHF. For the CDR3, the DNA is TGTGCCAGCAGCGAGCAGGGTAGCGGCAATCAGCCCCAGCATTTT.

The rearrangement links TRBV13 to TRBJ2-3; D possibly corresponds to TRBD1 (8 bases). Trimming removed 6 bases at V and 4 bases at J, with 17 bases between. The CDR3 covers 15 residues. Germline V gene sequence: CDR1 PRHDT, CDR2 FYEKMQ (reference sequence). The CDR3 region is CASRQYRGGADTQYF. In nucleotides, the CDR3 is TGTGCCAGCAGACAATACAGGGGGGGCGCAGATACGCAGTATTTT.

This clone occurred once. The chain carries TRBV18 and TRBJ2-3; TRBD1 matches at 9 bases. Germline CDR1 is KGHSH and CDR2 is LQKENI. This CDR3 is built from 15 residues. Trimming at V came to 4 bases and at J to 1 base, leaving 3 bases not matched to a gene. CDR3 sequence: CASSQQGAGTDTQYF. Written as DNA, the CDR3 is TGTGCCAGCTCACAACAGGGGGCCGGCACAGATACGCAGTATTTT.

The chain couples TRBV28 to TRBJ2-7; TRBD1 matches 11 bases. Germline V gene sequence: CDR1 MDHEN, CDR2 SYDVKM. Trimming took 10 bases from V and 4 from J; bases not matched to a gene: 6. CDR3 length: 13 amino acids. The CDR3 is CATLGQGAYEQYF. The DNA for the CDR3 is TGTGCCACCTTAGGACAGGGGGCTTACGAGCAGTACTTC.

V is TRBV6-6 and J is TRBJ1-1; a possible D gene is TRBD1 (5 bases). The CDR3 is 14 amino acids. The ends were cut back, 2 bases at V and 5 bases at J, with 12 bases in the middle. Germline V lookup: CDR1 MNHNY, CDR2 SVGAGI (reference sequence). The CDR3 sequence: CASSYPGQGTEAFF. CDR3 DNA sequence: TGTGCCAGCAGTTACCCCGGCCAGGGTACTGAAGCTTTCTTT.

This chain joins TRBV19 and TRBJ1-2; TRBD1 aligns across 7 bases. Germline CDR1 LNHDA, CDR2 SQIVND (reference sequence). The CDR3 has 15 amino acids. The V and J ends lost 7 bases and 4 bases, in that order; junction bases with no gene match: 12. CDR3 sequence (DNA): TGTGCCAGTAAAGCAACGGCAGGGGGGCCCTATGGCTACACCTTC. Translating gives CASKATAGGPYGYTF.

This clone showed up just once. The V gene is TRBV11-2, the J gene TRBJ2-5; D might be TRBD1 (5 bases). V lost 5 bases and J 0 bases, leaving 16 bases between the germline ends. Germline V lookup: CDR1 SGHAT, CDR2 FQNNGV. This CDR3 is 16 amino acids long. The CDR3 nucleotides are TGTGCCAGCAGCCATGGGGCCAATTTGTACCAAGAGACCCAGTACTTC. Translated, it gives CASSHGANLYQETQYF.

The chain couples TRBV19 to TRBJ1-5; 10 nucleotides line up with TRBD1. J was trimmed by 6 bases and V by 6 bases; bases with no gene match: 5. The CDR3 length is 14 residues. Germline values: CDR1 LNHDA, CDR2 SQIVND (reference sequence). CDR3 in amino acids: CASRTTGGGQPQHF. For the CDR3, the DNA is TGTGCCAGTAGAACGACAGGGGGCGGTCAGCCCCAGCATTTT.

This sequence joins TRBV19 and TRBJ2-1; 15 positions match TRBD2. With 7 bases clipped from V and 7 bases from J, the junction kept 5 bases outside the gene matches. The CDR3 is 15 amino acids. CDR1 is LNHDA and CDR2 is SQIVND in the germline V gene (reference sequence). CDR3 sequence (DNA): TGTGCCAGTAACAGGGGACTAGCGGGAGGTAATGAGCAGTTCTTC. The encoded protein is CASNRGLAGGNEQFF.

This rearrangement joins TRBV18 to TRBJ2-5, with D perhaps matching TRBD1 or TRBD2 (5 bases each). The CDR3 sequence is 16 residues long. Looked up from germline, CDR1 is KGHSH and CDR2 is LQKENI. V dropped 7 bases and J dropped 1 base, with 19 bases sitting between them. CDR3 nucleotides: TGTGCCAGCTTCTGGGCGCGCGCAGGGACCCAAGAGACCCAGTACTTC. Translated, it gives CASFWARAGTQETQYF.

The genes are TRBV19 and TRBJ1-1, with 9 bases that match TRBD1. This CDR3 contains 16 residues. Germline CDR1 and CDR2: LNHDA and SQIVND (reference sequence). Losses at the gene ends were 4 bases for V and 4 bases for J; bases not matched to a gene: 10. CDR3 coding DNA: TGTGCCAGTAGTAAGACAGGGGGGACCACTATCACTGAAGCTTTCTTT. Amino acid sequence: CASSKTGGTTITEAFF.

V gene TRBV5-6 combines with J gene TRBJ2-7, with D possibly matching TRBD2 (5 bases). This CDR3 is built from 15 residues. V was shortened by 1 base and J by 5 bases, with 16 bases between the two germline ends. The germline CDR1 and CDR2 sequences are SGHDT and YYEEEE. The DNA for the CDR3 is TGTGCCAGCAGCTTGTTGTACCCCGTCGGGAACGAGCAGTACTTC. It codes for CASSLLYPVGNEQYF.

This clone was detected only once. This specimen includes other DNA sequences encoding the same CDR3. The chain joins TRBV5-1 to TRBJ1-5; the D gene is possibly TRBD1 (5 bases). Germline V gives CDR1 SGHRS, CDR2 YFSETQ. This CDR3 region has 15 residues. Trimming left V 1 base short and J 1 base short, with 9 bases between. In DNA form, the CDR3 reads TGCGCCAGCAGCTTGTCAGGGTCCAGCAATCAGCCCCAGCATTTT. It specifies CASSLSGSSNQPQHF.

This clone occurred a few times. This chain connects TRBV2 to TRBJ1-6; TRBD1 matches 7 bases. Per the germline V gene, CDR1 is SNHLY and CDR2 is FYNNEI. J gave up 7 bases and V 3 bases, and 3 bases lay outside the gene matches. The CDR3 is 14 residues long. In DNA, the CDR3 is TGTGCCAGCAGTGATGGGACAGCCAATTCACCCCTCCACTTT. This gives the protein CASSDGTANSPLHF.

J is TRBJ1-2 and V is TRBV19; 7 nucleotides align to TRBD1. This CDR3 comprises 13 residues. Per the germline V gene, CDR1 is LNHDA and CDR2 is SQIVND (reference sequence). After removal of 10 bases from V and 5 bases from J, the junction contained 10 bases not matched to a gene. The CDR3 region has the DNA TGTGCCACCCGAGGAGGGGGCAGGTATGGCTACACCTTC. It yields the protein CATRGGGRYGYTF.

The V gene is TRBV30, the J gene TRBJ1-2; TRBD1 matches 7 bases. This CDR3 region has 18 residues. Trimming at V came to 2 bases and at J to 0 bases, leaving 15 bases not matched to a gene. Germline lookup yields CDR1 GTSNPN and CDR2 SVGIG (reference sequence). The CDR3 here is CAWSTTPGQRNPNYGYTF. CDR3 nucleotide sequence: TGTGCCTGGAGTACAACTCCGGGACAGCGGAATCCTAACTATGGCTACACCTTC.

For this clone: Distinct nucleotide sequences in the sample also encode this CDR3. The V gene is TRBV5-1, the J gene TRBJ2-1; D gene unclear. The length of the CDR3 is 15 residues. From germline, CDR1 is SGHRS and CDR2 YFSETQ. V lost 2 bases, J lost 0 bases, and 9 bases lay in between. The CDR3 nucleotides read TGCGCCAGCAGCTTTGGATCGAGCTCCTACAATGAGCAGTTCTTC. Amino acids: CASSFGSSSYNEQFF.

The CDR3 spells CAWSRGGFEKLFF. The CDR3 DNA reads TGTGCCTGGAGTCGTGGGGGATTTGAAAAACTGTTTTTT. V is TRBV30 and J is TRBJ1-4; D may be TRBD1 (5 bases). Trimming shortened V by 2 bases and J by 7 bases, and 11 bases separated the two germline ends. The CDR3 spans 13 residues. CDR1 and CDR2 from the germline V gene are GTSNPN and SVGIG (reference sequence).

The genes are TRBV6-1 and TRBJ2-7; D not resolved. The germline CDR1 and CDR2 sequences are MNHNS and SASEGT. The CDR3 is 15 amino acids. Trimming left V 0 bases short and J 2 bases short, with 11 bases between. The CDR3 DNA follows: TGTGCCAGCAGTGAAGCGCAATGGGCCCCCTACGAGCAGTACTTC. It specifies CASSEAQWAPYEQYF.

About this clone itself: At the DNA level, this CDR3 is encoded by other sequences in the same sample as well. The V and J genes are TRBV6-6 and TRBJ1-2, with D possibly matching TRBD1 (5 bases). The CDR3 extends over 12 amino acids. CDR1 is MNHNY and CDR2 is SVGAGI in the germline V gene (reference sequence). Trimming cost V 2 bases and J 7 bases, with 8 bases left between them. In DNA form, the CDR3 reads TGTGCCAGCAGTTACGGGGGGATTGGCTACACCTTC. Protein: CASSYGGIGYTF.

This sequence joins TRBV11-2 and TRBJ2-1; 11 nucleotides line up with TRBD2. The ends lost 1 base at V and 10 bases at J; junction bases unmatched: 9. Germline V lookup: CDR1 SGHAT, CDR2 FQNNGV. The CDR3 is 16 amino acids. CDR3 amino acids: CASSLAGTSGFQEQFF. The DNA for the CDR3 is TGTGCCAGCAGCTTAGCGGGGACTAGCGGATTTCAAGAGCAGTTCTTC.